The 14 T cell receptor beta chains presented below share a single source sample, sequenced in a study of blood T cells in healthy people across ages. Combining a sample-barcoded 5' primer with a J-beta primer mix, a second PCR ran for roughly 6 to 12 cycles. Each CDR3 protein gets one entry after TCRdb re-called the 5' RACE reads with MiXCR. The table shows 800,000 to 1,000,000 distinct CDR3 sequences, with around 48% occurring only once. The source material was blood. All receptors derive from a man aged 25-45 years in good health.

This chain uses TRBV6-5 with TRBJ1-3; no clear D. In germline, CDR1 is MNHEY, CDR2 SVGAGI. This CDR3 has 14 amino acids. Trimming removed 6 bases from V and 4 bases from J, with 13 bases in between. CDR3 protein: CASSLEAKGNTIYF. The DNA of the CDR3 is TGTGCCAGCAGCTTGGAGGCGAAAGGAAACACCATATATTTT.

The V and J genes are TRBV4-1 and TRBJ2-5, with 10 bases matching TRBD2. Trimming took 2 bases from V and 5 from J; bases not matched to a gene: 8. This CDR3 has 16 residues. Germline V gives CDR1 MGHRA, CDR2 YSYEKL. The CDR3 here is CASSQNQRGGQETQYF. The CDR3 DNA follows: TGCGCCAGCAGCCAAAACCAGCGGGGGGGCCAGGAGACCCAGTACTTC.

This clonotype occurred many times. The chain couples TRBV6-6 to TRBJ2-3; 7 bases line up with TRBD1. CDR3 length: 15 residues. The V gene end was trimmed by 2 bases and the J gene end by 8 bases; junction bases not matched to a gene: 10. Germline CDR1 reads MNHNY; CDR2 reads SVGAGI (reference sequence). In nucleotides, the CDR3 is TGTGCCAGCAGTTACCCGGGTAGACAGGGTGCTACGCAGTATTTT. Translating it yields CASSYPGRQGATQYF.

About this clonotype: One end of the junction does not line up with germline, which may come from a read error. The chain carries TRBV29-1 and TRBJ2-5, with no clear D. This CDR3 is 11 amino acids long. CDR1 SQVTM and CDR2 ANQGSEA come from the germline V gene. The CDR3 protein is CSGEDRDEQYF. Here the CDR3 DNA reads TGCAGCGGTGAAGATAGGGATGAGCAGTACTTC.

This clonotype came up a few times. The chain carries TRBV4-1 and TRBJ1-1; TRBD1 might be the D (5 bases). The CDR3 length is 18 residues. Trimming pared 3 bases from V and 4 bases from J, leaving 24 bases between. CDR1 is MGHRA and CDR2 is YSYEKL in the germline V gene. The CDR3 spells CASSHPSGTAPVGTEAFF. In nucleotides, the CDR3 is TGCGCCAGCAGCCATCCGAGCGGGACGGCCCCAGTGGGCACTGAAGCTTTCTTT.

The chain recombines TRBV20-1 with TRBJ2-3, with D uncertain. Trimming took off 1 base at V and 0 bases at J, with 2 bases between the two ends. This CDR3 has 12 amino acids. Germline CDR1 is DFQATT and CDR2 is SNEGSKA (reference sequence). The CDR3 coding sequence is TGCAGTGCTAGAGTTAGCACAGATACGCAGTATTTT. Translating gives CSARVSTDTQYF.

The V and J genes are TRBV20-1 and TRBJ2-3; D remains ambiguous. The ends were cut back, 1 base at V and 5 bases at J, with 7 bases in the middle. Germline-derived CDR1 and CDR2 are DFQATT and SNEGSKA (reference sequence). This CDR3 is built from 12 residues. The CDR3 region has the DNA TGCAGTGCTAGAGGGCCAAAAGATACGCAGTATTTT. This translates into CSARGPKDTQYF.

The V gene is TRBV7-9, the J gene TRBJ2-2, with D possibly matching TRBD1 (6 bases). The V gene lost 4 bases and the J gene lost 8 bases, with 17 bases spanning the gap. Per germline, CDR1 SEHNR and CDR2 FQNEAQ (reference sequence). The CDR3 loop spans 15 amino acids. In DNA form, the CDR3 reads TGTGCCAGCAGCTCTATCGCAGGGGCACTGGGGGAGCTGTTTTTT. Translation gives CASSSIAGALGELFF.

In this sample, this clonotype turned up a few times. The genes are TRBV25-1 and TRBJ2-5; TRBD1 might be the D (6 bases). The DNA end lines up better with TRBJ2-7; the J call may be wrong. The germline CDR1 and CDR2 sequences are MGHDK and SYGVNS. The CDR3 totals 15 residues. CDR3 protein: CASSEYGLTGVEQYF. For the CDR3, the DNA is TGTGCCAGCAGTGAATATGGCCTGACAGGAGTCGAGCAGTACTTC.

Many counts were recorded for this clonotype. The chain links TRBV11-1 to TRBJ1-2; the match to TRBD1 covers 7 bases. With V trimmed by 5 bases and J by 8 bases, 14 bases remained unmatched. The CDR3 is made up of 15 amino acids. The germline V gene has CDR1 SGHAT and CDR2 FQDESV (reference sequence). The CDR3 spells CASSGLGRQGVGYTF. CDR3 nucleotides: TGTGCCAGCAGCGGTCTCGGTCGACAGGGCGTCGGCTACACCTTC.

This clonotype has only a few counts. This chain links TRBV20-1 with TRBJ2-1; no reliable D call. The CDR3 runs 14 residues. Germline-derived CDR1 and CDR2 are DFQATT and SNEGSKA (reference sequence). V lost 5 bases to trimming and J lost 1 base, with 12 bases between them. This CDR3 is CSAPPKLSYNEQFF. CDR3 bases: TGCAGTGCTCCCCCCAAACTTTCCTACAATGAGCAGTTCTTC.

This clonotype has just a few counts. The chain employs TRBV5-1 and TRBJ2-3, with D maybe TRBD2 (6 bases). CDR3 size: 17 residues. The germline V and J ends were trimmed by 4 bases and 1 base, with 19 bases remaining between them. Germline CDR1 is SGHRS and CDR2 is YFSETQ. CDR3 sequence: CASSPGGTAMGTDTQYF. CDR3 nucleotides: TGCGCCAGCAGCCCTGGAGGGACGGCGATGGGCACAGATACGCAGTATTTT.

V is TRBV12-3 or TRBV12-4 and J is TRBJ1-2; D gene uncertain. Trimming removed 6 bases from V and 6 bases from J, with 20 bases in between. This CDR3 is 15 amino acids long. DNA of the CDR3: TGTGCCAGCAGGCTTGCTTCCGCCTTCCGGGATGGCTACACCTTC. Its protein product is CASRLASAFRDGYTF.

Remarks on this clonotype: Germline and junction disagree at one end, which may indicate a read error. The CDR3 DNA is TGTGCCGGCAGCTTAACAGATACGCAGTATTTT. Its translation: CAGSLTDTQYF. The V call is TRBV5-6, the J call TRBJ2-3; D unresolved. From germline, CDR1 is SGHDT and CDR2 YYEEEE. This CDR3 has 11 residues. The full variable domain, rest sourced from reference TRBV5-6 and TRBJ2-3, is DAGVTQSPTHLIKTRGQQVTLRCSPKSGHDTVSWYQQALGQGPQFIFQYYEEEERQRGNFPDRFSGHQFPNYSSELNVNALLLGDSALYLCAGSLTDTQYFGPGTRLTVL.